The clone carrying this T cell receptor (beta chain) was observed many times. The target antigen is unknown. In making TCR beta libraries, quantitative 5'-RACE with molecular barcodes was used. TCRdb re-called the 5' RACE reads through MiXCR, storing one row per CDR3 protein. The sample yields 200,000 to 300,000 distinct CDR3 sequences, 8.6% seen once. These data come from a study of CD8 T cells in ankylosing spondylitis. Study conclusions and caveats: Some of these motif variants have turned up before, in reports on reactive arthritis synovial fluid and blood. A motif in TCR beta, a set of 8 or 9 highly homologous variants, appeared characteristic of ankylosing spondylitis blood. The authors found the disease-linked clones to be CD8+ and relatively rare in peripheral blood.

V shed 4 bases and J shed 0 bases, with 14 bases lying between them. The CDR3 spans 16 residues. Germline CDR1 and CDR2: SGHDT and YYEEEE. Sequenced input: blood, either unsorted or a sorted T cell fraction (not recorded which). V and J are TRBV5-6 and TRBJ2-4, with D possibly called TRBD1 or TRBD2 (5 bases each). The TCR originated in a male donor with ankylosing spondylitis or in good health (not recorded which). The CDR3 coding sequence is TGTGCCAGCAGCCCGGGACCGAGGGGAGCCAAAAACATTCAGTACTTC. Translated, it gives CASSPGPRGAKNIQYF.